This entry lists 5 T cell receptor beta chains sequenced from one sample in a study of cytomegalovirus exposure and HLA in healthy donors. Primers for the PCR totalled 60 Vbeta and 13 Jbeta. Sequenced by immunoSEQ multiplex PCR; TCRdb stores in-frame clones only, minus some. Of 140,000 to 150,000 clones in the sample, around 79% are singletons; the top ten hold nearly 4%. The source material was PBMCs. Receptor source: a male donor in good health and CMV-seronegative.

This clone is a singleton in its sample. The chain couples TRBV7-9 to TRBJ1-3; no firm D call. The CDR3 runs 16 residues. V lost 3 bases to trimming and J lost 0 bases, with 12 bases between them. The germline gives CDR1 SEHNR, CDR2 FQNEAQ (reference sequence). The DNA for the CDR3 is TGTGCCAGCAGCTTCGCTTCCTGGAGCTCTGGAAACACCATATATTTT. This gives the protein CASSFASWSSGNTIYF.

This clone was seen just once. This chain connects TRBV27 to TRBJ2-2, with 9 bases aligning to TRBD2. Germline V gene data show CDR1 as MNHEY and CDR2 as SMNVEV (reference sequence). With V trimmed by 3 bases and J by 6 bases, 2 bases remained unmatched. The CDR3 is made up of 14 amino acids. The CDR3 region is CASSFAGGAGELFF. Here the CDR3 DNA reads TGTGCCAGCAGTTTCGCGGGAGGGGCCGGGGAGCTGTTTTTT.

J is TRBJ2-1 and V is TRBV9; TRBD1 might be the D (5 bases). V lost 2 bases and J lost 7, with 10 bases in between. CDR3 size: 13 residues. In germline, CDR1 is SGDLS, CDR2 YYNGEE. The CDR3 here is CASSVNRQNEQFF. DNA of the CDR3: TGTGCCAGCAGCGTTAACAGGCAAAATGAGCAGTTCTTC.

The CDR3 DNA reads as TGTGGTGCAGGACAGAACACTGAAGCTTTCTTT. Translated, it gives CGAGQNTEAFF. The V gene is TRBV6-5, the J gene TRBJ1-1; maybe TRBD1 (5 bases). The CDR3 contains 11 residues. From germline, CDR1 is MNHEY and CDR2 SVGAGI.

The V call is TRBV7-9, the J call TRBJ2-7; TRBD1 aligns across 9 bases. The CDR3 has 17 amino acids. Trimming cost V 2 bases and J 1 base; bases outside gene matches: 9. Looked up from germline, CDR1 is SEHNR and CDR2 is FQNEAQ (reference sequence). The chain's CDR3 is CASSLTPPTGGSYEQYF. As DNA, the CDR3 is TGTGCCAGCAGCTTAACCCCCCCGACAGGGGGGTCCTACGAGCAGTACTTC.